One sample yielded the 13 T cell receptor beta chains listed below, sequenced in a study of cytomegalovirus exposure and HLA in healthy donors. The PCR ran on 60 Vbeta and 13 Jbeta primers. The protocol was immunoSEQ multiplex PCR, while the TCRdb copy is restricted to in-frame clones and leaves out a portion. The data contain around 170,000 clones, more than 75% of them seen just once; the ten biggest clones take up roughly 0.8%. Sequenced: PBMCs. The receptors originated from a woman aged 18 to 35 in good health and CMV-seronegative.

V gene TRBV11-1 combines with J gene TRBJ1-2; no clear D. V dropped 5 bases and J dropped 4 bases, with 11 bases sitting between them. This CDR3 is 13 amino acids long. The V gene's germline CDR1 is SGHAT and CDR2 FQDESV (reference sequence). CDR3 coding DNA: TGTGCCAGCAGCCCAGGTGAAAGCTATGGCTACACCTTC. As protein: CASSPGESYGYTF.

The V call is TRBV9, the J call TRBJ2-7; D is possibly TRBD1 (6 bases). This CDR3 has 14 amino acids. CDR1 SGDLS and CDR2 YYNGEE come from the germline V gene. The V end lost 3 bases, the J end lost 1 base, and 11 bases lay between the germline ends. The CDR3: CASSEAGTSYEQYF. In nucleotides, the CDR3 is TGTGCCAGCAGCGAGGCTGGGACATCCTACGAGCAGTACTTC.

In its sample, this clone was seen once. The gene calls are TRBV7-2 and TRBJ2-2, with D hard to call. The CDR3 is 13 amino acids. Germline V CDR1 and CDR2: SGHTA, FQGNSA. V was trimmed by 5 bases and J by 1 base, leaving 5 bases between them. CDR3 coding DNA: TGTGCCAGCAGCCCACAGAACACCGGGGAGCTGTTTTTT. Its protein product is CASSPQNTGELFF.

This clone was recorded only once. The chain is built from TRBV19 and TRBJ1-1; D is perhaps TRBD1 (6 bases). V was clipped by 6 bases and J by 7 bases, with 18 bases between them. Germline values: CDR1 LNHDA, CDR2 SQIVND (reference sequence). CDR3 size: 14 residues. The CDR3 spells CASSGGRGDLEAFF. The CDR3 DNA is TGTGCCAGTAGCGGGGGGCGGGGGGACCTTGAAGCTTTCTTT.

This clone was recorded only once. This chain uses TRBV4-2 with TRBJ1-5, with a weak D call TRBD1 (6 bases). Germline V lookup: CDR1 LGHNA, CDR2 YNFKEQ. Trimming removed 4 bases from V and 3 bases from J, with 16 bases in between. CDR3 size: 16 residues. The CDR3 protein is CASSPQVQGNNQPQHF. The CDR3 region has the DNA TGTGCCAGCAGCCCTCAAGTCCAGGGGAACAATCAGCCCCAGCATTTT.

This rearrangement joins TRBV2 to TRBJ2-2; perhaps TRBD1 as D (6 bases). Germline V gene sequence: CDR1 SNHLY, CDR2 FYNNEI. The V and J ends lost 6 bases and 1 base respectively, with 12 bases between them. This CDR3 is 15 amino acids long. CDR3 sequence (DNA): TGTGCCAGCAGCCGTCCCAGGGGGAACACCGGGGAGCTGTTTTTT. Translated, it gives CASSRPRGNTGELFF.

V is TRBV27 and J is TRBJ2-7, with 9 bases aligning to TRBD2. Trimming took 7 bases from V and 5 from J; bases not matched to a gene: 6. Germline-derived CDR1 and CDR2 are MNHEY and SMNVEV (reference sequence). This CDR3 region has 13 residues. The CDR3 DNA sequence: TGTGCCAGCACTGGAGTAGCGGGAGACGAGCAGTACTTC. It codes for CASTGVAGDEQYF.

V usage is TRBV6-1 and J usage is TRBJ2-7; 7 bases align to TRBD2. From germline, CDR1 is MNHNS and CDR2 SASEGT. The length of the CDR3 is 17 residues. Trimming cost V 2 bases and J 2 bases; bases outside gene matches: 12. The CDR3 here is CASSEMVREVVTYEQYF. CDR3 sequence (DNA): TGTGCCAGCAGTGAAATGGTCCGGGAGGTTGTTACCTACGAGCAGTACTTC.

The rearrangement joins TRBV2 to TRBJ2-5, with D hard to call. V was trimmed by 1 base and J by 1 base, leaving 7 bases between them. The germline V gene encodes CDR1 SNHLY and CDR2 FYNNEI. This CDR3 is built from 14 residues. CDR3 nucleotide sequence: TGTGCCAGCAGTGAAGGTCTAGTCCAAGAGACCCAGTACTTC. Translated: CASSEGLVQETQYF.

V gene TRBV19 combines with J gene TRBJ2-1, with 9 positions matching TRBD2. The germline gives CDR1 LNHDA, CDR2 SQIVND (reference sequence). The CDR3 loop spans 15 amino acids. Unmatched junction bases numbered 5, after V lost 5 bases and J lost 3 bases. CDR3 protein: CASSSSGIFYNEQFF. Here the CDR3 DNA reads TGTGCCAGTAGTTCTAGCGGGATTTTCTACAATGAGCAGTTCTTC.

The rearrangement joins TRBV28 to TRBJ2-3; possibly TRBD2 for D (5 bases). Germline CDR1 MDHEN, CDR2 SYDVKM. Trimming cost V 6 bases and J 0 bases, with 13 bases left between them. The length of the CDR3 is 15 residues. The CDR3 loop reads CASSADSPSTDTQYF. CDR3 bases: TGTGCCAGCAGCGCGGACTCACCTAGCACAGATACGCAGTATTTT. The full variable domain, in which reference TRBV28 and TRBJ2-3 provide the parts outside the CDR3, is DVKVTQSSRYLVKRTGEKVFLECVQDMDHENMFWYRQDPGLGLRLIYFSYDVKMKEKGDIPEGYSVSREKKERFSLILESASTNQTSMYLCASSADSPSTDTQYFGPGTRLTVL.

The rearrangement joins TRBV10-1 to TRBJ2-3, with D possibly TRBD1 on 6 matching bases. Trimming removed 0 bases from V and 7 bases from J, with 14 bases in between. CDR3 size: 15 residues. The germline V gene has CDR1 WNHNN and CDR2 SYGVQD (reference sequence). This CDR3 reads CASSESGTSVYTQYF. In nucleotides, the CDR3 is TGCGCCAGCAGTGAGTCCGGGACAAGCGTATATACGCAGTATTTT.

The rearrangement uses TRBV5-1 and TRBJ2-5; weak D call: TRBD1 (5 bases). Germline CDR1 SGHRS, CDR2 YFSETQ. The CDR3 covers 13 residues. The ends were cut back, 2 bases at V and 2 bases at J, with 7 bases in the middle. CDR3 sequence reads: CASSFGQQETQYF. In DNA form, the CDR3 reads TGCGCCAGCAGCTTCGGACAACAAGAGACCCAGTACTTC.